The 29 T cell receptor beta chains reported below all come from one sample, sequenced in a study of CD8 T cells in ankylosing spondylitis. TCRdb passed the 5' RACE reads through MiXCR, listing each CDR3 protein once. This sample yields fewer than 500,000 distinct CDR3 sequences, of which roughly 26% are seen a single time; roughly 1% belongs to the top ten. Study results and limitations: Apparently characteristic of ankylosing spondylitis blood was a TCR beta motif (eight highly homologous variants).

Antigen specificity for these receptors is unknown. The source material was blood, either unsorted or a sorted T cell fraction (not recorded which). The receptors stem from a male donor with ankylosing spondylitis.

V and J are TRBV29-1 and TRBJ1-1, with D possibly matching TRBD1 (6 bases). CDR1 is SQVTM, CDR2 ANQGSEA, per germline. V was shortened by 0 bases and J by 3 bases, with 8 bases between the two germline ends. The CDR3 has 13 amino acids. CDR3 bases: TGCAGCGTTGAAGAAGGGGGGCACACTGAAGCTTTCTTT. It translates to CSVEEGGHTEAFF.

This clonotype was found a few times. This chain joins TRBV19 and TRBJ2-5; 7 positions match TRBD1. J was trimmed by 7 bases and V by 4 bases; bases with no gene match: 9. In germline, CDR1 is LNHDA, CDR2 SQIVND (reference sequence). The CDR3 has 14 amino acids. The CDR3 protein is CASSSSTGFTTQYF. In nucleotides, the CDR3 is TGTGCCAGTAGTAGCTCGACAGGGTTTACGACCCAGTACTTC.

V and J are TRBV24-1 and TRBJ2-1; D uncertain. Between the trimmed V and J ends, which lost 0 bases and 2 bases, there was a span of 7 bases. The CDR3 sequence is 15 residues long. The V gene's germline CDR1 is KGHDR and CDR2 SFDVKD. CDR3 coding DNA: TGTGCCACCAGTGATTTGTCAGGTGCCTACAATGAGCAGTTCTTC. Translation gives CATSDLSGAYNEQFF.

This clonotype occurred a few times. V gene TRBV5-1 combines with J gene TRBJ1-1; no clear D. Deletions cut 0 bases from V and 12 bases from J, with 9 bases between. Germline lookup yields CDR1 SGHRS and CDR2 YFSETQ. This CDR3 has 11 residues. CDR3 amino acids: CASSLGRVTFF. CDR3 coding DNA: TGCGCCAGCAGCTTGGGACGGGTTACTTTCTTT.

This clonotype appeared a few times. The rearrangement joins TRBV5-5 to TRBJ1-5; D remains unclear. Trimming pared 6 bases from V and 1 base from J, leaving 11 bases between. This CDR3 spans 14 amino acids. Germline assignment: CDR1 SGHKS and CDR2 YYEKEE (reference sequence). The CDR3, as DNA: TGTGCCAGCACGGAAATGGGGAGCAATCAGCCCCAGCATTTT. It yields the protein CASTEMGSNQPQHF.

Only a few counts were recorded for this clonotype. The rearrangement links TRBV20-1 to TRBJ1-6; D is unclear. This CDR3 contains 14 residues. Trimming removed 3 bases from V and 1 base from J, with 7 bases in between. Germline V gene lookup returns CDR1 DFQATT and CDR2 SNEGSKA (reference sequence). CDR3 in DNA: TGCAGTGCTAGCCCCGGATCCTATAATTCACCCCTCCACTTT. Its translation: CSASPGSYNSPLHF.

The chain recombines TRBV3-1 with TRBJ2-1, with 9 positions matching TRBD2. The CDR3 has 16 amino acids. The V and J ends lost 0 bases and 7 bases, in that order; junction bases with no gene match: 7. The germline CDR1 and CDR2 sequences are LGHDT and YNNKEL (reference sequence). The CDR3 DNA is TGTGCCAGCAGCCAAGATTCTAGCGGGGTAGGTAATGAGCAGTTCTTC. Translated, it gives CASSQDSSGVGNEQFF.

The chain combines TRBV24-1 with TRBJ2-1; D is ambiguous. Trimming stripped 0 bases from V and 0 bases from J, with 8 bases between. CDR1 is KGHDR and CDR2 is SFDVKD in the germline V gene. CDR3 length equals 16 residues. This CDR3 is CATSDLTASSYNEQFF. The CDR3, as DNA: TGTGCCACCAGTGATTTGACGGCGAGCTCCTACAATGAGCAGTTCTTC.

This clonotype was found many times. V and J are TRBV12-3 or TRBV12-4 and TRBJ1-5; a possible D gene is TRBD1 (6 bases). This CDR3 is 15 amino acids long. Trimming took 1 base from V and 6 from J, leaving 13 bases between them. CDR3 loop: CASSLGEGGGQPQHF. The CDR3 DNA is TGTGCCAGCAGTTTAGGCGAGGGAGGGGGTCAGCCCCAGCATTTT.

The V gene is TRBV12-3 or TRBV12-4, the J gene TRBJ1-2, with D possibly being TRBD1 (5 bases). V was pared by 5 bases and J by 4 bases, with 17 bases between. The CDR3 length is 15 residues. CDR3 region: CASSPGTSQGYGYTF. The CDR3 region has the DNA TGTGCCAGCAGTCCCGGGACCTCCCAGGGCTATGGCTACACCTTC.

Only a few counts were recorded for this clonotype. The chain has TRBV3-1 and TRBJ2-1; D may be TRBD2 (6 bases). Germline loops: CDR1 LGHDT, CDR2 YNNKEL (reference sequence). This CDR3 has 15 amino acids. With 0 bases removed from V and 9 bases from J, the gap between germline ends came to 15 bases. CDR3 protein: CASSQELWTTVEQFF. DNA of the CDR3: TGTGCCAGCAGCCAAGAGTTATGGACTACCGTTGAGCAGTTCTTC.

This chain links TRBV18 with TRBJ2-2; 7 positions match TRBD1. V lost 3 bases, J lost 2 bases, and 6 bases stayed unmatched. CDR1 is KGHSH and CDR2 is LQKENI in the germline V gene. The CDR3 spans 16 residues. This chain's CDR3 is CASSPPDRANTGELFF. The CDR3 coding sequence is TGTGCCAGCTCACCGCCCGACAGGGCCAACACCGGGGAGCTGTTTTTT. Full variable domain (remainder filled in from reference TRBV18 and TRBJ2-2): NAGVMQNPRHLVRRRGQEARLRCSPMKGHSHVYWYRQLPEEGLKFMVYLQKENIIDESGMPKERFSAEFPKEGPSILRIQQVVRGDSAAYFCASSPPDRANTGELFFGEGSRLTVL.

The chain employs TRBV12-3 or TRBV12-4 and TRBJ2-7; D is perhaps TRBD1 (5 bases). This CDR3 spans 14 amino acids. The germline V and J ends were trimmed by 3 bases and 6 bases, with 15 bases remaining between them. CDR3 nucleotide sequence: TGTGCCAGCAGTTTGTACGGACACCTGTCCGAGCAGTACTTC. This sequence encodes CASSLYGHLSEQYF.

The rearrangement links TRBV11-2 to TRBJ1-3, with a possible D match to TRBD1 (5 bases). Germline V gene data show CDR1 as SGHAT and CDR2 as FQNNGV. CDR3 length: 15 amino acids. Trimming shortened V by 5 bases and J by 1 base, and 12 bases separated the two germline ends. CDR3 DNA sequence: TGTGCCAGCAGCCAAAACACAGGTTCTGGAAACACCATATATTTT. It specifies CASSQNTGSGNTIYF.

V is TRBV15 and J is TRBJ2-2; D is uncertain. Trimming stripped 0 bases from V and 4 bases from J, with 6 bases between. Germline loops: CDR1 LNHNV, CDR2 YYDKDF (reference sequence). CDR3 size: 14 residues. In nucleotides, the CDR3 is TGTGCCACCAGCAGAGATGGAAGCACCGGGGAGCTGTTTTTT. Its translation is CATSRDGSTGELFF.

This clonotype has just a few counts. V and J are TRBV10-3 and TRBJ2-1; 10 bases align to TRBD1. From germline, CDR1 is ENHRY and CDR2 SYGVKD. This CDR3 contains 14 residues. V was pared by 11 bases and J by 7 bases, with 11 bases of the junction left unmatched. The CDR3 sequence: CASLKGTGVNEQFF. The CDR3, as DNA: TGTGCCTCGTTAAAGGGGACAGGGGTGAATGAGCAGTTCTTC.

In regard to this clonotype: Sequence at one end of the junction differs from germline and may be a read error. The CDR3 coding sequence is TGCGCCAGCAGCCAAGCACCACCCGCGGAAACCTTTTGG. Translating it yields CASSQAPPAETFW. The rearrangement uses TRBV4-1 and TRBJ1-2; no reliable D call. Germline values: CDR1 MGHRA, CDR2 YSYEKL. The CDR3 is 13 amino acids.

In its sample, this clonotype was seen a few times. The chain recombines TRBV12-3 or TRBV12-4 with TRBJ1-2; no clear D. The CDR3 runs to 11 residues. V was cut by 3 bases and J by 6 bases, with 5 bases left in between. CDR3 sequence (DNA): TGTGCCAGCAGTTTGAGGGATGGCTACACCTTC. Translated: CASSLRDGYTF.

V and J are TRBV20-1 and TRBJ2-7, with TRBD1 identical over 7 bases. V lost 3 bases, J lost 4 bases, and 6 bases stayed unmatched. Per germline, CDR1 DFQATT and CDR2 SNEGSKA (reference sequence). The CDR3 length is 13 residues. The CDR3 loop is CSARVPRGYEQYF. The CDR3 region has the DNA TGCAGTGCTAGGGTTCCCAGGGGGTACGAGCAGTACTTC.

The chain is built from TRBV11-3 and TRBJ2-7; 7 bases match TRBD1. Germline CDR1 reads SGHNT; CDR2 reads YENEEA. The CDR3 sequence is 13 residues long. V was pared by 5 bases and J by 6 bases, with 7 bases of the junction left unmatched. CDR3 amino acids: CASSAFQGVEQYF. CDR3 DNA: TGTGCCAGCAGCGCCTTCCAGGGGGTCGAGCAGTACTTC.

This clonotype was observed a few times. The CDR3 reads CASRNRSNQPQHF. As DNA, the CDR3 is TGTGCCAGCAGAAACAGATCCAATCAGCCCCAGCATTTT. The chain links TRBV12-3 or TRBV12-4 to TRBJ1-5, with D hard to call. Deletions cut 6 bases from V and 3 bases from J, with 9 bases between. The CDR3 runs 13 residues.

V and J are TRBV18 and TRBJ2-6; 8 bases are a match to TRBD1. The CDR3 length is 18 residues. V lost 7 bases, J lost 0 bases, and 11 bases stayed unmatched. Germline V gives CDR1 KGHSH, CDR2 LQKENI. CDR3 coding DNA: TGTGCCAGCTATCACCGTGGACAGGGAAACTCTGGGGCCAACGTCCTGACTTTC. This translates into CASYHRGQGNSGANVLTF. The variable domain in full, completed from reference TRBV18 and TRBJ2-6, reads NAGVMQNPRHLVRRRGQEARLRCSPMKGHSHVYWYRQLPEEGLKFMVYLQKENIIDESGMPKERFSAEFPKEGPSILRIQQVVRGDSAAYFCASYHRGQGNSGANVLTFGAGSRLTVL.

This clonotype was observed a handful of times. V usage is TRBV5-1 and J usage is TRBJ2-1, with 12 bases that match TRBD2. CDR1 and CDR2 from the germline V gene are SGHRS and YFSETQ. This CDR3 spans 21 amino acids. V lost 0 bases and J lost 2; bases outside the gene matches: 15. As DNA, the CDR3 is TGCGCCAGCAGCTTGGAAAGGACTAGCGGGATGGTCAAAAGCCCCTACAATGAGCAGTTCTTC. Protein sequence: CASSLERTSGMVKSPYNEQFF.

The chain links TRBV20-1 to TRBJ2-1, with 16 bases fitting TRBD2. Per germline, CDR1 DFQATT and CDR2 SNEGSKA (reference sequence). V lost 4 bases, J lost 3 bases, and 9 bases stayed unmatched. This CDR3 has 18 amino acids. The CDR3 loop reads CSATPLGTSGGVYNEQFF. CDR3 nucleotide sequence: TGCAGTGCTACCCCCCTCGGGACTAGCGGGGGGGTCTACAATGAGCAGTTCTTC.

J is TRBJ2-3 and V is TRBV5-1, with 8 bases that match TRBD1. CDR1 SGHRS and CDR2 YFSETQ come from the germline V gene. This CDR3 spans 15 amino acids. V gave up 2 bases and J gave up 6 bases; unmatched junction bases: 8. The chain's CDR3 is CASSFSGQAVDTQYF. The CDR3 DNA follows: TGCGCCAGCAGCTTTTCGGGACAGGCGGTGGATACGCAGTATTTT.

The chain recombines TRBV12-3 or TRBV12-4 with TRBJ2-1; TRBD2 is a possible D gene (6 bases). Trimming stripped 4 bases from V and 14 bases from J, with 18 bases between. The CDR3 length is 13 residues. This chain's CDR3 is CASSWGPSGEEFF. The CDR3 DNA reads as TGTGCCAGCAGTTGGGGACCCTCGGGGGAGGAGTTCTTC.

This clonotype was detected only a few times. J is TRBJ2-1 and V is TRBV6-1, with 8 bases fitting TRBD2. This CDR3 has 17 amino acids. Germline CDR1 reads MNHNS; CDR2 reads SASEGT. Losses at the gene ends were 7 bases for V and 8 bases for J; bases not matched to a gene: 19. The CDR3 DNA reads TGTGCCAGCACCGGGACGGCGTTTTCTGCGGGAGGTTATGAGCAGTTCTTC. This encodes CASTGTAFSAGGYEQFF.

The genes are TRBV20-1 and TRBJ2-5; 10 nucleotides align to TRBD2. The germline V gene has CDR1 DFQATT and CDR2 SNEGSKA (reference sequence). V lost 6 bases to trimming and J lost 6 bases; unmatched junction nucleotides: 4. The CDR3 sequence is 12 residues long. CDR3 in amino acids: CSAPSGSQTQYF. CDR3 nucleotide sequence: TGCAGTGCCCCTAGCGGGAGTCAGACCCAGTACTTC.

This clonotype turned up a few times. The V and J genes are TRBV7-8 and TRBJ2-3, with TRBD2 matching over 11 bases. The CDR3 is 15 amino acids. Germline lookup yields CDR1 SGHVS and CDR2 FQNEAQ. The trim removed 4 bases at V and 5 bases at J, leaving 5 bases unmatched. The DNA of the CDR3 is TGTGCCAGCAGCTCACTAGCGGGAGAGATAGATACGCAGTATTTT. Translated, it gives CASSSLAGEIDTQYF. Complete variable domain (other parts from reference TRBV7-8 and TRBJ2-3): GAGVSQSPRYKVAKRGQDVALRCDPISGHVSLFWYQQALGQGPEFLTYFQNEAQLDKSGLPSDRFFAERPEGSVSTLKIQRTQQEDSAVYLCASSSLAGEIDTQYFGPGTRLTVL.